A selection of T cell receptor beta chains follows, all from one sample in a study of blood T cell repertoires in COVID-19. TCRdb keeps only in-frame clones here, not all; method: immunoSEQ multiplex PCR. The sample consists of 280,000 or so clones, over 75% of them appearing once. Specimen: peripheral blood. These receptors originate from a human donor in a cohort sampled during active COVID-19. Each CDR3 is given with its conserved first and last residue. D genes are given only for firm matches.

>TRBV6-2/TRBV6-3|-
CASRPPRGGNEQFF
>TRBV30|TRBD1
CAWSVTGSGRVTGELFF
>TRBV27|-
CASSPRAAYEQYF
>TRBV7-2|TRBD2
CASSSLAAYEQYF
>TRBV6-6|TRBD2
CASRLAGVEQYF
>TRBV3-1/TRBV3-2|-
CASSQGGRIGDTQYF
>TRBV7-9|TRBD2
CASSFSGIAGGTDTQYF
>TRBV12-3/TRBV12-4|-
CASSLKNSGELFF
>TRBV13|TRBD2
CASSLAGGGETQYF
>TRBV5-1|TRBD1
CASSLSGGNYGYTF
>TRBV12-3/TRBV12-4|TRBD1
CASSLETGLTFF
>TRBV5-1|-
CASSLRQATGELFF
>TRBV3-1/TRBV3-2|TRBD2
CASSQGLAGGSYEQYF
>TRBV6-5|-
CASSYSNAGNTGELFF
>TRBV7-2|TRBD2
CASSSTPGTTYNEQFF
>TRBV28|-
CASCRTTYNQPQHF
>TRBV19|-
CASSPSGNKRGYTF
>TRBV5-1|TRBD2
CASSRTSGSGVRGYNEQFF
>TRBV24-1|-
CATSEPGSGNTIYF
>TRBV10-3|TRBD1
CAISGGTGSYEQYF